This TCR beta chain was obtained from a study of blood T cell repertoires in COVID-19. The participants were between roughly 18 and 89 years old and came from fewer than 25 US areas. As originally analysed: Estimates of nucleated cell counts were drawn from the amplification of reference gene primers. Some clones are missing from TCRdb's copy, which holds only in-frame ones; the method was immunoSEQ multiplex PCR. V and J calls and clone size are those listed in that table; D and trimming were worked out from the DNA. The sample yields hundreds of thousands of clones, about 87% seen once. The CDR3 length is 11 residues.

This TCR was sampled from a woman aged 50 to 60 who had recovered from COVID-19. V gene TRBV21-1 combines with J gene TRBJ2-7; the table gives TRBD2 as D, unverified against the DNA. TRBV21-1 is labeled a pseudogene. Sequencing was done on a sample of PBMCs or T cells enriched from blood (not recorded which). CDR3 coding DNA: TGTGCCAGCAGACCTTACGGGGAGCAGTACTTC. Its protein is CASRPYGEQYF.